This record concerns one TCR beta chain sequence. The data originate from a study of early stage breast cancer tumors. Generated by immunoSEQ multiplex PCR, the TCRdb table keeps only in-frame clones and is missing some. The sample yields some 15,000 clones, about 80% seen once. CDR1 MNHNS and CDR2 SASEGT come from the germline V gene. Trimming pared 5 bases from V and 2 bases from J, leaving 13 bases between. The length of the CDR3 is 14 residues. The chain combines TRBV6-1 with TRBJ2-7; D might be TRBD1 (5 bases). This receptor was identified in a person aged 50-59 years with breast cancer. The specimen was normal breast tissue next to the tumor. The CDR3: CASSPTGAPYEQYF. The CDR3 DNA sequence: TGTGCCAGCAGTCCAACAGGTGCCCCCTACGAGCAGTACTTC.